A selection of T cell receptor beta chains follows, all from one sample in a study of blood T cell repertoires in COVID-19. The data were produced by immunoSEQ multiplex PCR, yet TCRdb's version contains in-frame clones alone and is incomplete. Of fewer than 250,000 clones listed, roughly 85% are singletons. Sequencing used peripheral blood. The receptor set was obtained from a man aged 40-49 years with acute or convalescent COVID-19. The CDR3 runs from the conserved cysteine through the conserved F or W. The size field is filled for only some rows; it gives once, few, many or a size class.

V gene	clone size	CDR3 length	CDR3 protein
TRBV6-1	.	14	CASSETGGWSPLHF
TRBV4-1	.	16	CASSQPDRGSGNTIYF
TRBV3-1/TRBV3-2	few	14	CASSQWTGPNEQFF
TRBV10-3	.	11	CAIRATDGYTF
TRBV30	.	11	CACPGGAGYTF
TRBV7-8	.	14	CASSLHEGPYGYTF
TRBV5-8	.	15	CASSYGVATNEKLFF
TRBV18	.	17	CASSLNPGQGMNTEAFF
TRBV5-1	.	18	CASSQRQGGQRSSYEQYF
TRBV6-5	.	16	CASSYTLQGARTEAFF
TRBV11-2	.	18	CASSRGRGASYGTDTQYF
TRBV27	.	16	CASRKTSGDRADTQYF
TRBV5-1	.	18	CASSLLTSGGVAYNEQFF
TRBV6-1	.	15	CASSLRQGPNYGYTF
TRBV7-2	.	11	CASSFYETQYF
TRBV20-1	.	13	CSAIDRGFYEQYF
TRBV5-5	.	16	CASSPRPSQTNTEAFF
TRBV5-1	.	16	CASSWNSGGGGDTQYF
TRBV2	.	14	CASSGGTGGTEAFF
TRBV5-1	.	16	CASSLEGGWRTHEAFF
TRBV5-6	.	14	CASSSRWRYNEQFF
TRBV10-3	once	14	CAISGDRDREKLFF
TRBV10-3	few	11	CAATGVEGYTF
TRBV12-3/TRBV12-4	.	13	CASSPIPNYGYTF
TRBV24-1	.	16	CATSDRTSGGFDEQFF
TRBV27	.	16	CASSSGTGGPRGELFF
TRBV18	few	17	CASSSGPPRTGEEKLFF
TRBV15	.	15	CATSPRGGANYGYTF
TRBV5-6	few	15	CASSLVTGYTDTQYF
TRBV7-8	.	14	CASSLVVLNTEAFF
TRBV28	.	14	CASYQGSVGYGYTF
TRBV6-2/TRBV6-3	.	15	CASSQYGQGIYGYTF
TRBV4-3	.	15	CASSQDLGQGYEQYF
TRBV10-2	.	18	CASSEPSGGALDKNIQYF
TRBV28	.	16	CASSFTGDLSGNTIYF
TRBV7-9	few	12	CASSADSREAFF
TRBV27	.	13	CASSLQRGNTQYF
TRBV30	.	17	CAWDWTGESSYNSPLHF
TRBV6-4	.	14	CASSGDTNTGELFF
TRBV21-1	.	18	CASETPGLAGGWQETQYF